Each of the 9 T cell receptor beta chains below was sequenced from the same sample in a study of cytomegalovirus exposure and HLA in healthy donors. Researchers ran the PCR with 60 Vbeta and 13 Jbeta primers. Assay: immunoSEQ multiplex PCR; the TCRdb copy retains only in-frame clones and omits some. The sample contains around 130,000 clones, around 70% of which appear only once. Sequencing was done on a sample of PBMCs. The receptors come from a woman aged 40 to 50 in good health and CMV-seropositive.

This clone was seen a few times. V gene TRBV2 combines with J gene TRBJ1-6; 9 nucleotides align to TRBD1. With 8 bases clipped from V and 8 bases from J, the junction kept 7 bases outside the gene matches. Germline assignment: CDR1 SNHLY and CDR2 FYNNEI. The CDR3 is made up of 14 amino acids. The CDR3 region is CASSRDREYSPLHF. The CDR3 region has the DNA TGTGCCAGCTCCAGGGACAGGGAATATTCACCCCTCCACTTT. The full variable domain, completed using reference TRBV2 and TRBJ1-6, is EPEVTQTPSHQVTQMGQEVILRCVPISNHLYFYWYRQILGQKVEFLVSFYNNEISEKSEIFDDQFSVERPDGSNFTLKIRSTKLEDSAMYFCASSRDREYSPLHFGNGTRLTVT.

There are a few counts of this clone. This chain uses TRBV13 with TRBJ1-4; 8 bases line up with TRBD1. This CDR3 contains 16 residues. Trimming took 5 bases from V and 1 from J; bases not matched to a gene: 6. Germline CDR1 is PRHDT and CDR2 is FYEKMQ (reference sequence). The CDR3 region has the DNA TGTGCCAGCAGCCCTCGACAGGGGAGAACTAATGAAAAACTGTTTTTT. Its translation is CASSPRQGRTNEKLFF. Based on the CDR3 plus reference TRBV13 and TRBJ1-4, the full variable domain is AAGVIQSPRHLIKEKRETATLKCYPIPRHDTVYWYQQGPGQDPQFLISFYEKMQSDKGSIPDRFSAQQFSDYHSELNMSSLELGDSALYFCASSPRQGRTNEKLFFGSGTQLSVL.

This chain joins TRBV9 and TRBJ2-5; a possible D gene is TRBD2 (5 bases). CDR1 and CDR2 (germline): SGDLS, YYNGEE. V was shortened by 0 bases and J by 2 bases, with 11 bases between the two germline ends. This CDR3 is built from 15 residues. Written as DNA, the CDR3 is TGTGCCAGCAGCGTAGCTTTGGGGAGTCAAGAGACCCAGTACTTC. Translating gives CASSVALGSQETQYF. Complete variable domain (other parts from reference TRBV9 and TRBJ2-5): DSGVTQTPKHLITATGQRVTLRCSPRSGDLSVYWYQQSLDQGLQFLIQYYNGEERAKGNILERFSAQQFPDLHSELNLSSLELGDSALYFCASSVALGSQETQYFGPGTRLLVL.

The chain has TRBV6-1 and TRBJ2-5; 13 bases are shared with TRBD2. The germline V gene has CDR1 MNHNS and CDR2 SASEGT. The CDR3 is 15 amino acids. V lost 4 bases to trimming and J lost 4 bases; unmatched junction nucleotides: 3. Here the CDR3 DNA reads TGTGCCAGCAGTGCACTAGCGGGGGGGCGAGAGACCCAGTACTTC. Amino acids: CASSALAGGRETQYF.

The chain uses TRBV9 and TRBJ2-1, with 7 bases aligning to TRBD2. Germline CDR1 SGDLS, CDR2 YYNGEE. J was trimmed by 1 base and V by 2 bases; bases with no gene match: 6. The CDR3 length is 16 residues. The CDR3 region has the DNA TGTGCCAGCAGCGTTAGGCGGGAGCCATCCTACAATGAGCAGTTCTTC. It specifies CASSVRREPSYNEQFF.

The chain combines TRBV5-6 with TRBJ2-7; TRBD2 agrees at 12 bases. From germline, CDR1 is SGHDT and CDR2 YYEEEE. This CDR3 contains 15 residues. The trim removed 0 bases at V and 9 bases at J, leaving 7 bases unmatched. In DNA, the CDR3 is TGTGCCAGCAGCTTGGGGACTAGCGGGAAGAGGGGGCAGTACTTC. Translation: CASSLGTSGKRGQYF.

The V and J genes are TRBV27 and TRBJ2-7; D is perhaps TRBD1 (6 bases). This CDR3 has 16 residues. CDR1 is MNHEY and CDR2 is SMNVEV in the germline V gene (reference sequence). The ends were cut back, 0 bases at V and 0 bases at J, with 12 bases in the middle. The CDR3: CASSLSETGASYEQYF. Here the CDR3 DNA reads TGTGCCAGCAGTTTATCCGAGACAGGAGCCTCCTACGAGCAGTACTTC.

The V gene is TRBV18, the J gene TRBJ2-7, with a weak D call TRBD1 (6 bases). The germline gives CDR1 KGHSH, CDR2 LQKENI. This CDR3 has 14 residues. With 3 bases removed from V and 12 bases from J, the gap between germline ends came to 21 bases. The DNA of the CDR3 is TGTGCCAGCTCACCCCCCAGGGGCATGCCGGGTTTGTACTTC. Translated: CASSPPRGMPGLYF.

In DNA, the CDR3 is TGTGCCACCGTGACTAGCGGGAGGGTAAAGACCCAGTACTTC. Amino acids: CATVTSGRVKTQYF. This rearrangement joins TRBV19 to TRBJ2-5; TRBD2 matches at 14 bases. The CDR3 runs to 14 residues. CDR1 and CDR2 (germline): LNHDA, SQIVND (reference sequence). V was clipped by 10 bases and J by 6 bases; unmatched bases: 7.